Listed below are T cell receptor beta chains from one sample, sequenced in a study of cytotoxic CD8 clonotypes in ibrutinib-treated CLL. Assay: immunoSEQ multiplex PCR; the TCRdb copy retains only in-frame clones and omits some. Among over 250,000 clones, approximately 76% were seen once, and the ten largest hold around 5.1%. Sequences were derived from PBMCs, sampled at disease progression, from a patient treated with ibrutinib. The receptors were sampled from a human donor with chronic lymphocytic leukemia. CDR3s include the opening cysteine and the closing phenylalanine or tryptophan. Each record gives: V gene, clone size, J gene, D gene, CDR3 protein, CDR3 DNA. A D gene is named only where the DNA matches it firmly. Part of the rows lack a size; the others show once, few, many or a class for expanded clones.

V: TRBV29-1
size: once
J: TRBJ2-1
D: NA
CDR3: CSVEALADNEQFF
DNA: TGCAGCGTTGAAGCCTTGGCGGACAATGAGCAGTTCTTC

V: TRBV27
size: NA
J: TRBJ2-1
D: TRBD2
CDR3: CASSSGTSAFNEQFF
DNA: TGTGCCAGCAGCTCCGGGACTAGCGCGTTTAATGAGCAGTTCTTC

V: TRBV19
size: NA
J: TRBJ2-7
D: TRBD1
CDR3: CASSTTGAGEQYF
DNA: TGTGCCAGTAGTACCACAGGGGCCGGGGAGCAGTACTTC

V: TRBV4-1
size: NA
J: TRBJ1-1
D: TRBD1
CDR3: CASSQLIRGPGGEAFF
DNA: TGCGCCAGCAGCCAATTAATACGGGGGCCAGGGGGTGAAGCTTTCTTT

V: TRBV4-2
size: NA
J: TRBJ1-2
D: NA
CDR3: CASSQERGGFNYGYTF
DNA: TGTGCCAGCAGCCAAGAACGTGGAGGATTTAACTATGGCTACACCTTC

V: TRBV5-1
size: NA
J: TRBJ2-5
D: TRBD1
CDR3: CASSLGQGRMGTQYF
DNA: TGCGCCAGCAGCTTAGGACAGGGGAGGATGGGGACCCAGTACTTC

V: TRBV29-1
size: NA
J: TRBJ2-7
D: TRBD1
CDR3: CSVEGQGGYEQYF
DNA: TGCAGCGTGGAGGGACAGGGTGGCTACGAGCAGTACTTC

V: TRBV27
size: NA
J: TRBJ1-1
D: NA
CDR3: CASSVDSNTEAFF
DNA: TGTGCCAGCAGTGTCGACTCGAACACTGAAGCTTTCTTT

V: TRBV7-8
size: NA
J: TRBJ1-1
D: TRBD1
CDR3: CASTQGVPGGTEAFF
DNA: TGTGCCAGCACCCAGGGGGTCCCAGGGGGCACTGAAGCTTTCTTT

V: TRBV4-1
size: NA
J: TRBJ1-2
D: TRBD1
CDR3: CASSQGDRAGGYTF
DNA: TGCGCCAGCAGCCAGGGGGACAGGGCTGGCGGCTACACCTTC

V: TRBV9
size: NA
J: TRBJ2-1
D: TRBD2
CDR3: CASNEGGGRSSYNEQFF
DNA: TGTGCCAGCAACGAAGGCGGCGGGAGGAGCTCCTACAATGAGCAGTTCTTC

V: TRBV7-9
size: NA
J: TRBJ2-3
D: NA
CDR3: CASSYTPDTQYF
DNA: TGTGCCAGCAGCTATACTCCAGATACGCAGTATTTT

V: TRBV9
size: NA
J: TRBJ1-2
D: NA
CDR3: CASSGIGTGDGYTF
DNA: TGTGCCAGCAGCGGCATAGGGACGGGGGATGGCTACACCTTC

V: TRBV28
size: NA
J: TRBJ2-3
D: NA
CDR3: CASGGGITDTQYF
DNA: TGTGCCTCTGGTGGGGGGATCACAGATACGCAGTATTTT

V: TRBV28
size: NA
J: TRBJ2-5
D: TRBD2
CDR3: CASDGPRENGETQYF
DNA: TGTGCCAGCGACGGTCCGCGGGAGAACGGGGAGACCCAGTACTTC

V: TRBV13
size: NA
J: TRBJ2-3
D: NA
CDR3: CASSGLRTLRADTQYF
DNA: TGTGCCAGCAGTGGCCTTCGGACACTCCGGGCAGATACGCAGTATTTT

V: TRBV29-1
size: once
J: TRBJ2-7
D: NA
CDR3: CSVAPLPTGIPYEQYF
DNA: TGCAGCGTTGCGCCCCTCCCCACAGGGATCCCCTACGAGCAGTACTTC

V: TRBV15
size: NA
J: TRBJ2-3
D: NA
CDR3: CATSRSTGRVEDTQYF
DNA: TGTGCCACCAGCAGGTCTACGGGACGGGTCGAAGATACGCAGTATTTT

V: TRBV12-5
size: few
J: TRBJ2-7
D: NA
CDR3: CASGLPQNDGRGAYEQYF
DNA: TGTGCTAGTGGTTTGCCACAAAATGACGGGAGAGGAGCCTACGAGCAGTACTTC

V: TRBV19
size: NA
J: TRBJ1-1
D: TRBD1
CDR3: CAATGGLGTEAFF
DNA: TGTGCCGCAACAGGGGGTTTGGGCACTGAAGCTTTCTTT

V: TRBV9
size: NA
J: TRBJ2-5
D: TRBD1
CDR3: CASSGHRGRETQYF
DNA: TGTGCCAGCAGCGGACACAGGGGAAGAGAGACCCAGTACTTC

V: TRBV7-6
size: few
J: TRBJ1-1
D: NA
CDR3: CASSLRLDSEAFF
DNA: TGTGCCAGCAGCTTAAGGCTCGACAGTGAAGCTTTCTTT

V: TRBV28
size: NA
J: TRBJ2-7
D: TRBD1
CDR3: CASTIWGQGGHEQYF
DNA: TGTGCCAGCACCATTTGGGGACAGGGGGGCCACGAGCAGTACTTC

V: TRBV6-5
size: few
J: TRBJ2-7
D: NA
CDR3: CASKRDINYEQYF
DNA: TGTGCCAGCAAGCGGGACATTAACTACGAGCAGTACTTC